This T cell receptor (beta chain) was captured in a study of shared clonotypes between healthy human individuals. Study-wide points: Few donors restricted represented genetic and exposure-history diversity. Large depth notwithstanding, sorted-subset sequencing proved incomplete by rarefaction.

CD8 cells classed as naive were CD45RO-negative and positively selected for CCR7, excluding terminally differentiated effector memory CD45RA+ cells. Original methodology: Junction-only immunoSEQ sequences carried no quality scores, so filtering differed. Assay: immunoSEQ multiplex PCR; the TCRdb copy retains only in-frame clones and omits some. Clonal size and the V and J genes are those of that table, whereas D and trimming came from the DNA. The sample records hundreds of thousands of clones, roughly 95% being singletons. The CDR3 covers 15 residues. V gave up 5 bases and J gave up 8 bases; unmatched junction bases: 10. Germline lookup yields CDR1 SEHNR and CDR2 FQNEAQ (reference sequence). Points on this clone: Its antigen is unidentified.

The rearrangement uses TRBV7-9 and TRBJ2-1, with 9 bases fitting TRBD2. The receptor was isolated from a woman aged 30 to 39 in good health. Source material: naive CD8+ T cells sorted from blood. Written as DNA, the CDR3 is TGTGCCAGCAGCATCGGGACTAGCCGTTTTGATGAGCAGTTCTTC. Translation: CASSIGTSRFDEQFF.